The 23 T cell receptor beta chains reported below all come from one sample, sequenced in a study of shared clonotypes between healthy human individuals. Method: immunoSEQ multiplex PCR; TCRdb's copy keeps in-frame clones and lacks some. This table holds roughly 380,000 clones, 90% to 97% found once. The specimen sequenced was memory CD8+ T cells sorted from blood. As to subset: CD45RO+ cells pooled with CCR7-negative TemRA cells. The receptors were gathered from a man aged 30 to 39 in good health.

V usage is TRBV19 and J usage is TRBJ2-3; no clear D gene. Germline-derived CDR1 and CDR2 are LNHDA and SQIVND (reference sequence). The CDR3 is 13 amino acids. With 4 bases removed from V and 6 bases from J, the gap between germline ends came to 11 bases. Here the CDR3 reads CASSNPTPDTQYF. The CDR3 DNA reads TGTGCCAGTAGTAACCCGACACCTGATACGCAGTATTTT.

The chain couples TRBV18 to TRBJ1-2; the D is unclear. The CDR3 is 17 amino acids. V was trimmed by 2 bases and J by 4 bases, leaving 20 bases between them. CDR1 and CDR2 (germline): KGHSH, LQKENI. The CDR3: CASSPFEASPNGYGYTF. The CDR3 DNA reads TGTGCCAGCTCACCATTTGAAGCCAGCCCCAATGGCTATGGCTACACCTTC.

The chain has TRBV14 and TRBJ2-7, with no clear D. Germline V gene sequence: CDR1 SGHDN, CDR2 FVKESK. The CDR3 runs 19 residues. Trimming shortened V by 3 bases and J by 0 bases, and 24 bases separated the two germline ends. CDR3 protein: CASSHRTPVSWADSYEQYF. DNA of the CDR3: TGTGCCAGCAGCCACCGCACCCCGGTCTCTTGGGCGGACTCCTACGAGCAGTACTTC. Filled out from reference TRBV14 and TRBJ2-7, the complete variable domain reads EAGVTQFPSHSVIEKGQTVTLRCDPISGHDNLYWYRRVMGKEIKFLLHFVKESKQDESGMPNNRFLAERTGGTYSTLKVQPAELEDSGVYFCASSHRTPVSWADSYEQYFGPGTRLTVT.

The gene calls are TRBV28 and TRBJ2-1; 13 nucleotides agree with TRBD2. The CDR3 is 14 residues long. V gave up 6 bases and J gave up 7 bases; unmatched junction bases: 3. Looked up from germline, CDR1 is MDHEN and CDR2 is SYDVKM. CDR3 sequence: CASRRTSGSNEQFF. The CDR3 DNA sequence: TGTGCCAGCAGAAGGACTAGCGGGAGTAATGAGCAGTTCTTC.

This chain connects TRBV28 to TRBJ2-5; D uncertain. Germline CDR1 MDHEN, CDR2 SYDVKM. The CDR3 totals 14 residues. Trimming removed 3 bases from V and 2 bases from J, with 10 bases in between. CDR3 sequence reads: CASSFLYRQETQYF. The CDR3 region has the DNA TGTGCCAGCAGTTTCCTGTACAGACAAGAGACCCAGTACTTC.

Here the CDR3 DNA reads TGTGCCAGCAGCTCTAGGGGGCGTCGCGATGAAAAACTGTTTTTT. This gives the protein CASSSRGRRDEKLFF. The chain links TRBV28 to TRBJ1-4; the match to TRBD1 covers 7 bases. Germline CDR1 and CDR2: MDHEN and SYDVKM. The CDR3 is 15 amino acids. With 6 bases clipped from V and 6 bases from J, the junction kept 10 bases outside the gene matches.

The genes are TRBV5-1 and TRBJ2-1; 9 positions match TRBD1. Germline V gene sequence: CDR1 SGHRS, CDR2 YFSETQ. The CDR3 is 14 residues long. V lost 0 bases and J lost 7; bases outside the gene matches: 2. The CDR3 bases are TGCGCCAGCAGCTTGGCCGGGACAGGGAATGAGCAGTTCTTC. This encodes CASSLAGTGNEQFF.

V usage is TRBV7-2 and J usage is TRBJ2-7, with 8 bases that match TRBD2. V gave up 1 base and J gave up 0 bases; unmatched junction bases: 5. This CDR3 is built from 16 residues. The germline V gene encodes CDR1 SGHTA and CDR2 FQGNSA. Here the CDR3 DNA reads TGTGCCAGCAGCTTAGATAGCGGGACCTTCTCCTACGAGCAGTACTTC. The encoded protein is CASSLDSGTFSYEQYF.

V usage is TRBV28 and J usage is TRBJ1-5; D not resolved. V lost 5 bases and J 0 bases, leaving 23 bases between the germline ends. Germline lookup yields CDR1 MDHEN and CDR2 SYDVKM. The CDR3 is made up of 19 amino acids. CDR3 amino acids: CASSDKKGAVIYSNQPQHF. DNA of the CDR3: TGTGCCAGCAGTGATAAAAAGGGCGCCGTCATATATAGCAATCAGCCCCAGCATTTT.

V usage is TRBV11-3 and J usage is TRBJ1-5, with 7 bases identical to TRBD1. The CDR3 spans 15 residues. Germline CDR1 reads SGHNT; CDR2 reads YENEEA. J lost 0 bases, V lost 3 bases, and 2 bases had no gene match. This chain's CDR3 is CASSLDRHSNQPQHF. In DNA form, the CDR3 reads TGTGCCAGCAGCTTGGACAGGCATAGCAATCAGCCCCAGCATTTT.

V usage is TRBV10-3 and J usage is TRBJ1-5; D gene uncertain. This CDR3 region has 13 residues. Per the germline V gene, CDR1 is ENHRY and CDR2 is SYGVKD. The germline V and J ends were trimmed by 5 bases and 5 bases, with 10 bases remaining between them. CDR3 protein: CAISSGSDQPQHF. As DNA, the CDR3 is TGTGCCATCAGTTCGGGTTCAGATCAGCCCCAGCATTTT.

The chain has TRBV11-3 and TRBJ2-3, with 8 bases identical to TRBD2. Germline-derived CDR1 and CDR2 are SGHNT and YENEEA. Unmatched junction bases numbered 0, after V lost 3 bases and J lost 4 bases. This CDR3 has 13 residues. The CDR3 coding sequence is TGTGCCAGCAGCTTTAGCGGGGCAGATACGCAGTATTTT. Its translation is CASSFSGADTQYF.

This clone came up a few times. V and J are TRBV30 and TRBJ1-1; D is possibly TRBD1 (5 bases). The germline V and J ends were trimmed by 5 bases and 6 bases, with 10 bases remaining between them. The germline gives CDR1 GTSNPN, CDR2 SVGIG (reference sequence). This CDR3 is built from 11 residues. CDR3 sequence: CAWERGAEAFF. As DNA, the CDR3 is TGTGCCTGGGAACGGGGGGCTGAAGCTTTCTTT.

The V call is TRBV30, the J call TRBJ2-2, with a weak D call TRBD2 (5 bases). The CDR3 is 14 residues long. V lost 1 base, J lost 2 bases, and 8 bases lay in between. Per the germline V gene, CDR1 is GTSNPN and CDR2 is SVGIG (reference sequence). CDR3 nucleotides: TGTGCCTGGAGTGGGGGAGAAAACACCGGGGAGCTGTTTTTT. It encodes CAWSGGENTGELFF.

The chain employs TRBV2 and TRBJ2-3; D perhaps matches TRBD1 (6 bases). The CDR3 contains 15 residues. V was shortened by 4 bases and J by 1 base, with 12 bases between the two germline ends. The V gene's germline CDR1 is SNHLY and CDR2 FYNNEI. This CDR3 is CASSVLAGGTDTQYF. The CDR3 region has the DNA TGTGCCAGCAGTGTCTTAGCAGGGGGCACAGATACGCAGTATTTT.

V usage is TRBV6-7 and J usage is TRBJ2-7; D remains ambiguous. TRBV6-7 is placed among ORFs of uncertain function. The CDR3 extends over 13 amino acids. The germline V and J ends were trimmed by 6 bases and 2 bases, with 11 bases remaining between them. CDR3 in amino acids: CASSLGRTYEQYF. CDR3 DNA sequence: TGTGCCAGCAGCCTCGGACGGACCTACGAGCAGTACTTC.

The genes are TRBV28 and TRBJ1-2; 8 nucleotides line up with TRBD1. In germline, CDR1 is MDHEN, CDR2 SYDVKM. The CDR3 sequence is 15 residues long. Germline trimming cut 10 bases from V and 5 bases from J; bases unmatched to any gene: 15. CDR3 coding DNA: TGTGCCACCCGGGGAAGGACAGGGAGGGGTTATGGCTACACCTTC. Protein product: CATRGRTGRGYGYTF.

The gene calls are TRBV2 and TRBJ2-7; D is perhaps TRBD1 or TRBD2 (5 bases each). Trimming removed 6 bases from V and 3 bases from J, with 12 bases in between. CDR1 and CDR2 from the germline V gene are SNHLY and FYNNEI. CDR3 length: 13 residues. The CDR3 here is CASRPGPHYEQYF. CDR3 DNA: TGTGCCAGCAGGCCGGGACCTCACTACGAGCAGTACTTC.

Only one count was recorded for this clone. The CDR3 region is CASQHLGGAHYGYTF. The DNA of the CDR3 is TGTGCCAGTCAGCACCTAGGGGGCGCTCACTATGGCTACACCTTC. The chain recombines TRBV2 with TRBJ1-2; 7 nucleotides line up with TRBD1. This CDR3 has 15 amino acids. Germline-derived CDR1 and CDR2 are SNHLY and FYNNEI. The J segment lost 3 bases and the V segment lost 9 bases, leaving 13 bases of the junction unmatched.

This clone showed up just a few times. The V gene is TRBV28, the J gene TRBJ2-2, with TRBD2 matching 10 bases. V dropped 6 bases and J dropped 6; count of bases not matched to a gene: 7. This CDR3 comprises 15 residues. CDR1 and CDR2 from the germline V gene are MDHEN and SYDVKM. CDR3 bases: TGTGCCAGCAGAACTAGCGGGGTGGGCGCCGGGGAGCTGTTTTTT. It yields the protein CASRTSGVGAGELFF.

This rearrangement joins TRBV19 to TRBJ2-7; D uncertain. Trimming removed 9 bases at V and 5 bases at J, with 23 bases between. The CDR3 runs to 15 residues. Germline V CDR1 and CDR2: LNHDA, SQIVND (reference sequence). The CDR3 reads CASDQPGSDHNEQYF. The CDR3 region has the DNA TGTGCCAGCGACCAGCCCGGGTCAGATCACAACGAGCAGTACTTC.

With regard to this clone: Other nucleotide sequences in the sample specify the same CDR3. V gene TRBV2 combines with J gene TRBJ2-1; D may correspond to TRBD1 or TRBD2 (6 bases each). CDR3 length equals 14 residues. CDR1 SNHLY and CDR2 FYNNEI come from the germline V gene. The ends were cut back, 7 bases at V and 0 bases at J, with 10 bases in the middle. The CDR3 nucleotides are TGTGCCAGCAAAGGGGGGAGCTCCTACAATGAGCAGTTCTTC. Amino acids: CASKGGSSYNEQFF. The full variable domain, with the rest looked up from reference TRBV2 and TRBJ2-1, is EPEVTQTPSHQVTQMGQEVILRCVPISNHLYFYWYRQILGQKVEFLVSFYNNEISEKSEIFDDQFSVERPDGSNFTLKIRSTKLEDSAMYFCASKGGSSYNEQFFGPGTRLTVL.

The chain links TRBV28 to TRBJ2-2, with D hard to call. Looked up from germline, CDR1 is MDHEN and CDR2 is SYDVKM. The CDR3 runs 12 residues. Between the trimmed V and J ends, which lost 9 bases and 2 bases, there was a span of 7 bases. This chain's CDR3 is CARTKNTGELFF. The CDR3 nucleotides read TGTGCCAGGACAAAAAACACCGGGGAGCTGTTTTTT.